This TCR beta chain was recovered during a study of shared clonotypes between healthy human individuals. V lost 6 bases and J 4 bases, leaving 16 bases between the germline ends. Germline CDR1 is MNHEY and CDR2 is SVGAGI. The CDR3 totals 14 residues. Data came from immunoSEQ multiplex PCR; TCRdb stores just in-frame clones and leaves some out. Altogether about 960,000 clones are present, around three quarters being singletons, with the ten largest covering approximately 1.5%. Sequenced sample: memory CD4+ T cells sorted from blood. Regarding subset: CD45RA-negative fraction. The sequence was collected from a man between 18 and 35 years old in good health. The chain combines TRBV6-5 with TRBJ2-7, with TRBD1 as a possible D gene (6 bases). The CDR3 sequence: CASSQQGGNYEQYF. The CDR3 DNA is TGTGCCAGCAGCCAACAGGGTGGGAATTACGAGCAGTACTTC.